The source of this T cell receptor (beta chain) is a study of blood T cell repertoires in COVID-19. Whole-study context: The study drew acute and convalescent COVID-19 samples from the United States, Italy and Spain.

J lost 1 base, V lost 3 bases, and 3 bases had no gene match. The CDR3 consists of 14 residues. Germline CDR1 is MDHEN and CDR2 is SYDVKM. As handled by the study authors: How many nucleated cells were present was estimated from reference gene primer amplification. Produced via immunoSEQ multiplex PCR; TCRdb's table is partial and in-frame only. Clone size and the V and J calls come from that table; the DNA yielded D and trimming. Here the sample spans over 45,000 clones, 65% to 90% being singletons. The sequence was collected from a human donor in a cohort sampled during active COVID-19. This chain uses TRBV28 with TRBJ2-7; 7 nucleotides agree with TRBD2. Sequenced input: peripheral blood. CDR3 region: CASSFGGSSYEQYF. CDR3 nucleotide sequence: TGTGCCAGCAGTTTCGGCGGGAGTTCCTACGAGCAGTACTTC.